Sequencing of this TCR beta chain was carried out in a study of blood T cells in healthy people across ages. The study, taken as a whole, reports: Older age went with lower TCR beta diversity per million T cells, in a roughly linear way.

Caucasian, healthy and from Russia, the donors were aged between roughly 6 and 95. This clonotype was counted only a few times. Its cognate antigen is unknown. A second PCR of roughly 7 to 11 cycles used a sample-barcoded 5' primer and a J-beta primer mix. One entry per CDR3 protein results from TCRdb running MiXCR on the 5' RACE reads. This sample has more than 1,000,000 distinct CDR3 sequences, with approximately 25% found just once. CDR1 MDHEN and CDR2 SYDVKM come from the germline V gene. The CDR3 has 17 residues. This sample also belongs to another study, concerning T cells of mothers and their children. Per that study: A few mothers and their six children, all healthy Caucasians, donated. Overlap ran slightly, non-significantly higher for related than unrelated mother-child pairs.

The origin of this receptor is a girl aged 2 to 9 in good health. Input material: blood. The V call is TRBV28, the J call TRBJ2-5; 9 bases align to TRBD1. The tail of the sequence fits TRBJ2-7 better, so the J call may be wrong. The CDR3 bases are TGTGCCAGCAGTTTCGATCTAGTGGGACAGGGTTTATACGAGCAGTACTTC. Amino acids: CASSFDLVGQGLYEQYF.